The rows below give T cell receptor beta chains drawn from one sample of a study of PD-1 blockade in classical Hodgkin lymphoma. Measured with immunoSEQ multiplex PCR; TCRdb has only the in-frame clones, and not every one. The sample includes 75,000 to 100,000 clones, 65% to 85% of them seen just once. The specimen was peripheral blood mononuclear cells (PBMCs), collected at baseline. These receptors came from a human donor with classical Hodgkin lymphoma. Each CDR3 is given with its conserved first and last residue. The D gene is left open where the match is weak. Clone size, where shown, is once, few, many, or a class for clones that have expanded.

d_gene	abundance	v_gene	j_gene	CDR3nt	CDR3aa
-	-	TRBV6-5	TRBJ2-1	TGTGCCAGCGCCCGGGGCAATGAGCAGTTCTTC	CASARGNEQFF
-	-	TRBV5-6	TRBJ1-3	TGTGCCAGCAGGAGCTTAGGGGGAAACACCATATATTTT	CASRSLGGNTIYF
-	-	TRBV9	TRBJ1-2	TGTGCCAGCAGCGTAGGGACCCTGGGAGGCTACACCTTC	CASSVGTLGGYTF
-	-	TRBV5-1	TRBJ1-6	TGCGCCAGCAGCTGGGATTATAATTCACCCCTCCACTTT	CASSWDYNSPLHF
-	few	TRBV7-3	TRBJ2-1	TGTGCCAGCAGCTTATTTGCGGGCCAGTACAATGAGCAGTTCTTC	CASSLFAGQYNEQFF
-	-	TRBV28	TRBJ1-2	TGTGCCAGCAGTTTATGGGGCAGTCCCTATGGCTACACCTTC	CASSLWGSPYGYTF
-	-	TRBV10-3	TRBJ2-1	TGTGCCATCAGTGACCTCAATGAGCAGTTCTTC	CAISDLNEQFF
-	once	TRBV20-1	TRBJ1-1	TGCAGTGCTAGACTGGGTCCAGGGGCTTTCTTT	CSARLGPGAFF
-	-	TRBV10-3	TRBJ1-2	TGTGCCATCAGTGTCAAGGGGAACTATGGCTACACCTTC	CAISVKGNYGYTF
-	-	TRBV27	TRBJ1-2	TGTGCCAGCAGTTTATCGACGGAAAGGGGTGGCTACACCTTC	CASSLSTERGGYTF
-	-	TRBV6-9	TRBJ1-1	TGTGCCAACCAAGGGTTCACTGAAGCTTTCTTT	CANQGFTEAFF
-	-	TRBV7-2	TRBJ1-4	TGTGCCAGCAGCTTAGTTGGCCAACATGGGATTAATGAAAAACTGTTTTTT	CASSLVGQHGINEKLFF
TRBD2	-	TRBV10-3	TRBJ2-2	TGTGCCATCACGTCGGCTAGCGGGAGGAACACCGGGGAGCTGTTTTTT	CAITSASGRNTGELFF
TRBD2	-	TRBV27	TRBJ2-1	TGTGCCAGCAGTCCCCTTAGCGGGAGGGCCTGGCGTGATGAGCAGTTCTTC	CASSPLSGRAWRDEQFF
-	-	TRBV7-2	TRBJ1-6	TGTGCCAGCAGCTTAGGGGGGTCTTCACCCCTCCACTTT	CASSLGGSSPLHF
-	-	TRBV27	TRBJ1-5	TGTGCCAGCAGTTTAACCCTTGGGACTCAGCCCCAGCATTTT	CASSLTLGTQPQHF
-	-	TRBV28	TRBJ1-2	TGTGCCAGCAGTTTGGGCCCGACCGCAAACTATGGCTACACCTTC	CASSLGPTANYGYTF
-	-	TRBV6-5	TRBJ2-7	TGTGCCAGCAGAGGGACATACTCCTACGAGCAGTACTTC	CASRGTYSYEQYF
-	once	TRBV27	TRBJ2-3	TGTGCCAGCAGACCCCCCGGGGATACGCAGTATTTT	CASRPPGDTQYF
-	-	TRBV7-2	TRBJ2-7	TGTGCCAGCAGCTTAGCCAGGGTTGACGAGCAGTACTTC	CASSLARVDEQYF
TRBD1	-	TRBV2	TRBJ2-3	TGTGCCAGCAGCGTCGACAGGGCCCAGGGAGATACGCAGTATTTT	CASSVDRAQGDTQYF
TRBD2	-	TRBV4-3	TRBJ2-3	TGCGCCAGCAGCCAAGAAGAGGCTAGCGGATCAGATACGCAGTATTTT	CASSQEEASGSDTQYF
TRBD1	-	TRBV28	TRBJ1-2	TGTGCCAGCAGGGGACAGGGCGTGAACTATGGCTACACCTTC	CASRGQGVNYGYTF
TRBD2	-	TRBV4-1	TRBJ2-7	TGCGCCAGCAGCCAAGATCGGGTAGCGGGGGAGCAGTACTTC	CASSQDRVAGEQYF
TRBD1	-	TRBV6-1	TRBJ2-7	TGTGCCAGCAATCCTGCACAGGGGGCTGGGTACGAGCAGTACTTC	CASNPAQGAGYEQYF
-	-	TRBV7-9	TRBJ1-4	TGTGCCAGCAGCGGGATGGCGCCTGAAAAACTGTTTTTT	CASSGMAPEKLFF
-	-	TRBV5-1	TRBJ2-7	TGCGCCAGCAGCTGGGACCACTCCTACGAGCAGTACTTC	CASSWDHSYEQYF
TRBD1	-	TRBV28	TRBJ2-3	TGTGCCAGCAGTTTCCGTAGGGGGCCAGATACGCAGTATTTT	CASSFRRGPDTQYF
TRBD2	-	TRBV4-3	TRBJ2-7	TGCGCCAGCAGCCTCCCGAGGACGGCTAGCGGGACCTACGAGCAGTACTTC	CASSLPRTASGTYEQYF
-	-	TRBV7-7	TRBJ2-1	TGTGCCAGCAGCTTAGGTCAGGGGAATGAGCAGTTCTTC	CASSLGQGNEQFF
TRBD2	-	TRBV19	TRBJ2-3	TGTGCCAGTAGTAAGCGGGAGGGAGATACGCAGTATTTT	CASSKREGDTQYF
TRBD2	-	TRBV6-1	TRBJ2-5	TGTGTCAGCAGGGTAGCGGGAGGCCCCGGAGAGACCCAGTACTTC	CVSRVAGGPGETQYF
TRBD2	-	TRBV11-3	TRBJ2-1	TGTGCCAGCAGCTTAGAGGGGACTAGTAATGAGCAGTTCTTC	CASSLEGTSNEQFF
-	-	TRBV18	TRBJ2-5	TGTGCCAGCTCTCCGACAGGCTTACAAGAGACCCAGTACTTC	CASSPTGLQETQYF
TRBD1	-	TRBV6-5	TRBJ1-2	TGTGCCAGCAGACCAACCGACAGGGATGGCTACACCTTC	CASRPTDRDGYTF
-	-	TRBV7-2	TRBJ2-1	TGTGCCAGCAGCTACACGGGACCAGGTGAGCAGTTCTTC	CASSYTGPGEQFF
-	-	TRBV6-6	TRBJ1-2	TGTGCCAGCAGAACCAAAGACACGAACTATGGCTACACCTTC	CASRTKDTNYGYTF
TRBD1	-	TRBV5-1	TRBJ2-5	TGCGCCAGCAGCCCCAGAGGACAGGGTGAGGGAGAGACCCAGTACTTC	CASSPRGQGEGETQYF
-	-	TRBV5-4	TRBJ2-1	TGTGCCAGCAGCCCCCCCTCCTACAATGAGCAGTTCTTC	CASSPPSYNEQFF
TRBD1	-	TRBV7-2	TRBJ2-7	TGTGCCAGCAGCTTACTGGGACAGGGGGCTTCCGAGCAGTACTTC	CASSLLGQGASEQYF
-	-	TRBV2	TRBJ1-3	TGTGCCAGCAGTGAAGAATTCGGGATCGGAAACACCATATATTTT	CASSEEFGIGNTIYF
-	-	TRBV7-2	TRBJ2-6	TGTGCCAGCAGCTTAAATCCCCCACTAATCTCTGGGGCCAACGTCCTGACTTTC	CASSLNPPLISGANVLTF
-	-	TRBV7-2	TRBJ1-1	TGTGCCAGCAGCTTATCCCGGGGCGGATCGAACACTGAAGCTTTCTTT	CASSLSRGGSNTEAFF
TRBD2	-	TRBV7-2	TRBJ2-4	TGTGCCAGCAGCTTAAGTCTAGCGGGACTTAACATTCAGTACTTC	CASSLSLAGLNIQYF
-	-	TRBV10-3	TRBJ1-3	TGTGCCAGCACTGGACTTATCTCTGGAAACACCATATATTTT	CASTGLISGNTIYF
-	-	TRBV28	TRBJ2-6	TGTGCCAGCAGTCCCCCGGGATCTGGGGCCAACGTCCTGACTTTC	CASSPPGSGANVLTF
TRBD1	few	TRBV2	TRBJ1-2	TGTGCCAGCAGCGCCAGGACAGGGGAGAGCTATGGCTACACCTTC	CASSARTGESYGYTF
TRBD2	-	TRBV7-2	TRBJ2-3	TGTGCCAGCAGCCAAAAACTAGCGGGAGGGCCTCGCACAGATACGCAGTATTTT	CASSQKLAGGPRTDTQYF
-	-	TRBV25-1	TRBJ1-2	TGTGCCAGCAGTGTAGATCTGGGAGCTAACTATGGCTACACCTTC	CASSVDLGANYGYTF
TRBD2	-	TRBV27	TRBJ2-7	TGTGCCAGCAGTTCTAGCGGGAGTATAACCTACGAGCAGTACTTC	CASSSSGSITYEQYF
-	-	TRBV7-9	TRBJ1-2	TGTGCCAGCAGCTCCGAGGCAGGGGCAAAAGGGTATGGCTACACCTTC	CASSSEAGAKGYGYTF
-	-	TRBV10-3	TRBJ1-2	TGTGCCATCACGACCTACTATGGCTACACCTTC	CAITTYYGYTF
-	-	TRBV5-1	TRBJ2-5	TGCGCCAGCAGCCCGCAGGTTCAAGAGACCCAGTACTTC	CASSPQVQETQYF